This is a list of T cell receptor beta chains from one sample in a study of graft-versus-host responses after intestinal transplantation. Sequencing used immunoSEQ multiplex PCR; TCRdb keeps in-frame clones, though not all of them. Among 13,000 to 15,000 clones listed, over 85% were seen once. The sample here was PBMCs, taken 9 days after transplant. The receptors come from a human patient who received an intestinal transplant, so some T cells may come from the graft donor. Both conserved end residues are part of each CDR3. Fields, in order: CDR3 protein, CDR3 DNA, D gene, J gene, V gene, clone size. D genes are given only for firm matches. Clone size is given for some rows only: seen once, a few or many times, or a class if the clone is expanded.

CDR3 protein: CSVAESSYEQYF; CDR3 DNA: TGCAGCGTGGCCGAGAGCTCCTACGAGCAGTACTTC; D gene: NA; J gene: TRBJ2-7; V gene: TRBV29-1; clone size: NA
CDR3 protein: CASSIDPETGTYNEQFF; CDR3 DNA: TGTGCCAGTAGTATAGATCCTGAGACAGGGACCTACAATGAGCAGTTCTTC; D gene: TRBD1; J gene: TRBJ2-1; V gene: TRBV19; clone size: NA
CDR3 protein: CASSCPLDTEAFF; CDR3 DNA: TGTGCCAGCAGCTGCCCGTTGGACACTGAAGCTTTCTTT; D gene: NA; J gene: TRBJ1-1; V gene: TRBV7-9; clone size: NA
CDR3 protein: CASGLLIGGKPYEQYF; CDR3 DNA: TGTGCTAGTGGTTTACTAATCGGGGGGAAGCCCTACGAGCAGTACTTC; D gene: TRBD2; J gene: TRBJ2-7; V gene: TRBV12-5; clone size: NA
CDR3 protein: CASRHGFGRVFNYGYTF; CDR3 DNA: TGTGCCAGCCGCCACGGGTTTGGCAGGGTCTTTAACTATGGCTACACCTTC; D gene: NA; J gene: TRBJ1-2; V gene: TRBV19; clone size: NA
CDR3 protein: CASSEGSSLGELFF; CDR3 DNA: TGCGCCAGCAGTGAGGGAAGTAGCCTCGGGGAGCTGTTTTTT; D gene: NA; J gene: TRBJ2-2; V gene: TRBV10-1; clone size: NA
CDR3 protein: CASSRRADEYYEQYF; CDR3 DNA: TGTGCCAGCAGTAGAAGAGCTGACGAATACTACGAGCAGTACTTC; D gene: NA; J gene: TRBJ2-7; V gene: TRBV2; clone size: NA
CDR3 protein: CASSYTSGAYEQYF; CDR3 DNA: TGTGCCAGCAGTTACACTAGCGGGGCATACGAGCAGTACTTC; D gene: TRBD2; J gene: TRBJ2-7; V gene: TRBV27; clone size: NA
CDR3 protein: CASSAEGSLHEQYF; CDR3 DNA: TGTGCCAGCAGTGCCGAGGGGAGCCTCCACGAGCAGTACTTC; D gene: NA; J gene: TRBJ2-7; V gene: TRBV9; clone size: NA
CDR3 protein: CAWSVTSGAQYF; CDR3 DNA: TGTGCCTGGAGTGTGACCTCAGGGGCCCAGTACTTC; D gene: NA; J gene: TRBJ2-5; V gene: TRBV30; clone size: NA
CDR3 protein: CASSHSGNGYNEQFF; CDR3 DNA: TGTGCCAGCAGCCACAGCGGTAACGGCTACAATGAGCAGTTCTTC; D gene: NA; J gene: TRBJ2-1; V gene: TRBV6-5; clone size: NA
CDR3 protein: CASSGGTSGSYNEQFF; CDR3 DNA: TGTGCCAGCAGCGGCGGGACTAGCGGATCCTACAATGAGCAGTTCTTC; D gene: TRBD2; J gene: TRBJ2-1; V gene: TRBV9; clone size: NA
CDR3 protein: CAWGDYSNEQYF; CDR3 DNA: TGTGCCTGGGGGGACTATTCCAACGAGCAGTACTTC; D gene: TRBD2; J gene: TRBJ2-7; V gene: TRBV30; clone size: NA
CDR3 protein: CATSRPRNEQYF; CDR3 DNA: TGTGCCACCAGCAGGCCTAGAAACGAGCAGTACTTC; D gene: NA; J gene: TRBJ2-7; V gene: TRBV15; clone size: NA
CDR3 protein: CASSWDSAYEQYF; CDR3 DNA: TGTGCCAGCAGTTGGGACAGCGCCTACGAGCAGTACTTC; D gene: TRBD1; J gene: TRBJ2-7; V gene: TRBV5-5; clone size: NA
CDR3 protein: CASRQSDRGAYEQYF; CDR3 DNA: TGCGCCAGCCGACAATCGGACAGGGGGGCCTACGAGCAGTACTTC; D gene: TRBD1; J gene: TRBJ2-7; V gene: TRBV5-1; clone size: NA
CDR3 protein: CAWSPGGTYRYTF; CDR3 DNA: TGTGCCTGGAGTCCGGGGGGCACCTATCGCTACACCTTC; D gene: NA; J gene: TRBJ1-2; V gene: TRBV30; clone size: NA
CDR3 protein: CAIRADGYTF; CDR3 DNA: TGTGCCATCAGGGCGGATGGCTACACCTTC; D gene: NA; J gene: TRBJ1-2; V gene: TRBV10-3; clone size: NA
CDR3 protein: CASSLAGGYEQYF; CDR3 DNA: TGTGCCAGCAGTTTGGCGGGGGGCTACGAGCAGTACTTC; D gene: TRBD2; J gene: TRBJ2-7; V gene: TRBV27; clone size: NA
CDR3 protein: CASSLGGSTEAFF; CDR3 DNA: TGCGCCAGCAGCTTGGGGGGAAGCACTGAAGCTTTCTTT; D gene: NA; J gene: TRBJ1-1; V gene: TRBV5-1; clone size: NA
CDR3 protein: CASSLGQLTNYGYTF; CDR3 DNA: TGTGCCAGCAGCCTCGGACAGCTAACTAACTATGGCTACACCTTC; D gene: NA; J gene: TRBJ1-2; V gene: TRBV14; clone size: few
CDR3 protein: CASSLEVGATDTQYF; CDR3 DNA: TGCGCCAGCAGCTTGGAGGTGGGGGCCACAGATACGCAGTATTTT; D gene: NA; J gene: TRBJ2-3; V gene: TRBV5-1; clone size: NA
CDR3 protein: CASSAGQDPYEQYF; CDR3 DNA: TGTGCCAGCAGCGCAGGACAGGACCCCTACGAGCAGTACTTC; D gene: TRBD1; J gene: TRBJ2-7; V gene: TRBV7-9; clone size: NA
CDR3 protein: CASSRQGEDYGYTF; CDR3 DNA: TGCGCCAGCAGCCGGCAGGGTGAGGACTATGGCTACACCTTC; D gene: NA; J gene: TRBJ1-2; V gene: TRBV5-1; clone size: NA
CDR3 protein: CASSVGGQGAAFF; CDR3 DNA: TGTGCCAGCAGCGTAGGGGGACAGGGGGCAGCTTTCTTT; D gene: TRBD1; J gene: TRBJ1-1; V gene: TRBV9; clone size: NA
CDR3 protein: CASTLGSGSSTDTQYF; CDR3 DNA: TGTGCCAGTACCTTGGGTAGCGGGAGTAGCACAGATACGCAGTATTTT; D gene: TRBD2; J gene: TRBJ2-3; V gene: TRBV19; clone size: NA
CDR3 protein: CASSFCASTQYF; CDR3 DNA: TGTGCCAGCAGCTTCTGTGCTAGCACGCAGTATTTT; D gene: NA; J gene: TRBJ2-3; V gene: TRBV9; clone size: NA
CDR3 protein: CASIIRTTGELFF; CDR3 DNA: TGTGCCAGTATCATTAGGACCACCGGGGAGCTGTTTTTT; D gene: NA; J gene: TRBJ2-2; V gene: TRBV2; clone size: NA
CDR3 protein: CASSIRGAISEAFF; CDR3 DNA: TGTGCCAGTAGTATCCGAGGGGCGATCTCTGAAGCTTTCTTT; D gene: NA; J gene: TRBJ1-1; V gene: TRBV19; clone size: NA
CDR3 protein: CASSRTGGEYYNEQFF; CDR3 DNA: TGTGCCAGCAGCCGAACCGGAGGAGAATACTACAATGAGCAGTTCTTC; D gene: NA; J gene: TRBJ2-1; V gene: TRBV11-2; clone size: NA
CDR3 protein: CAVPTVDTEGYTF; CDR3 DNA: TGTGCCGTCCCCACGGTCGATACGGAGGGCTACACCTTC; D gene: NA; J gene: TRBJ1-2; V gene: TRBV7-9; clone size: NA
CDR3 protein: CASSFYGANEQFF; CDR3 DNA: TGTGCCAGCAGCTTTTATGGAGCCAATGAGCAGTTCTTC; D gene: NA; J gene: TRBJ2-1; V gene: TRBV13; clone size: NA
CDR3 protein: CSVEGQVNTEAFF; CDR3 DNA: TGCAGCGTTGAGGGACAAGTGAACACTGAAGCTTTCTTT; D gene: NA; J gene: TRBJ1-1; V gene: TRBV29-1; clone size: NA
CDR3 protein: CASTNRDVPQFF; CDR3 DNA: TGTGCCAGCACTAACCGGGATGTCCCCCAGTTCTTC; D gene: NA; J gene: TRBJ2-1; V gene: TRBV28; clone size: NA
CDR3 protein: CASSEGDGLYEQYF; CDR3 DNA: TGTGCCAGCAGTGAAGGGGACGGCCTCTACGAGCAGTACTTC; D gene: NA; J gene: TRBJ2-7; V gene: TRBV6-1; clone size: few
CDR3 protein: CASSQVVAGGAADTQYF; CDR3 DNA: TGCGCCAGCAGCCAGGTCGTAGCGGGAGGAGCGGCAGATACGCAGTATTTT; D gene: TRBD2; J gene: TRBJ2-3; V gene: TRBV4-1; clone size: NA
CDR3 protein: CASSLSADPPGNEQFF; CDR3 DNA: TGCGCCAGTAGTCTTTCTGCGGACCCACCTGGGAATGAGCAGTTCTTC; D gene: NA; J gene: TRBJ2-1; V gene: TRBV10-1; clone size: once
CDR3 protein: CASTPGGEQYF; CDR3 DNA: TGCGCCAGCACACCTGGAGGGGAGCAGTACTTC; D gene: NA; J gene: TRBJ2-7; V gene: TRBV10-2; clone size: NA
CDR3 protein: CASSLIWGDEKLFF; CDR3 DNA: TGTGCCAGCAGCTTGATATGGGGGGACGAAAAACTGTTTTTT; D gene: NA; J gene: TRBJ1-4; V gene: TRBV7-6; clone size: once
CDR3 protein: CASSIATGEGYEQFF; CDR3 DNA: TGTGCCAGTAGTATTGCGACAGGGGAAGGCTATGAGCAGTTCTTC; D gene: TRBD1; J gene: TRBJ2-1; V gene: TRBV19; clone size: NA
CDR3 protein: CASSSLSGRSYEQYF; CDR3 DNA: TGCGCCAGCAGCTCTCTTAGCGGGAGGTCCTACGAGCAGTACTTC; D gene: TRBD2; J gene: TRBJ2-7; V gene: TRBV5-1; clone size: NA
CDR3 protein: CASSRTGTNEKLFF; CDR3 DNA: TGTGCCAGTAGCCGGACAGGGACTAATGAAAAACTGTTTTTT; D gene: TRBD1; J gene: TRBJ1-4; V gene: TRBV19; clone size: NA
CDR3 protein: CASSPGQGETGELFF; CDR3 DNA: TGCGCCAGCAGTCCGGGACAGGGGGAGACCGGGGAGCTGTTTTTT; D gene: TRBD1; J gene: TRBJ2-2; V gene: TRBV10-1; clone size: NA
CDR3 protein: CASSEEGTYNEQFF; CDR3 DNA: TGTGCCAGCAGTGAAGAGGGAACCTACAATGAGCAGTTCTTC; D gene: NA; J gene: TRBJ2-1; V gene: TRBV27; clone size: NA
CDR3 protein: CASSAVSQDTQYF; CDR3 DNA: TGCGCCAGCAGTGCGGTCTCACAGGATACGCAGTATTTT; D gene: NA; J gene: TRBJ2-3; V gene: TRBV10-1; clone size: NA
CDR3 protein: CASSLFGDTLGTEAFF; CDR3 DNA: TGTGCCAGCAGTTTATTTGGGGACACCCTGGGGACTGAAGCTTTCTTT; D gene: NA; J gene: TRBJ1-1; V gene: TRBV28; clone size: once
CDR3 protein: CASSPGREGNTGELFF; CDR3 DNA: TGTGCCAGCAGCCCCGGGCGGGAGGGCAACACCGGGGAGCTGTTTTTT; D gene: TRBD2; J gene: TRBJ2-2; V gene: TRBV11-3; clone size: NA
CDR3 protein: CASSLTSAVVNTEAFF; CDR3 DNA: TGTGCCAGCAGCTTAACGTCGGCGGTAGTGAACACTGAAGCTTTCTTT; D gene: NA; J gene: TRBJ1-1; V gene: TRBV7-3; clone size: once
CDR3 protein: CASFLGGTGELFF; CDR3 DNA: TGTGCCAGTTTCTTAGGCGGTACCGGGGAGCTGTTTTTT; D gene: NA; J gene: TRBJ2-2; V gene: TRBV19; clone size: NA
CDR3 protein: CASNTGYGYTF; CDR3 DNA: TGTGCCAGTAATACGGGCTATGGCTACACCTTC; D gene: NA; J gene: TRBJ1-2; V gene: TRBV19; clone size: NA
CDR3 protein: CASSHGQGPYEQYF; CDR3 DNA: TGTGCCAGCAGCCACGGACAGGGTCCCTACGAGCAGTACTTC; D gene: TRBD1; J gene: TRBJ2-7; V gene: TRBV14; clone size: NA
CDR3 protein: CASSLMGQPQHF; CDR3 DNA: TGTGCCAGCAGCTTGATGGGTCAGCCCCAGCATTTT; D gene: NA; J gene: TRBJ1-5; V gene: TRBV7-9; clone size: NA
CDR3 protein: CASSINRDNYGYTF; CDR3 DNA: TGTGCCAGTAGTATCAACCGGGACAACTATGGCTACACCTTC; D gene: NA; J gene: TRBJ1-2; V gene: TRBV19; clone size: NA
CDR3 protein: CASSDVSTYEQYF; CDR3 DNA: TGTGCCAGCAGTGACGTTAGCACCTACGAGCAGTACTTC; D gene: NA; J gene: TRBJ2-7; V gene: TRBV25-1; clone size: NA
CDR3 protein: CASSLRGNGYGYTF; CDR3 DNA: TGTGCCAGCAGCTTAAGGGGCAATGGCTATGGCTACACCTTC; D gene: NA; J gene: TRBJ1-2; V gene: TRBV11-2; clone size: once